One sample yielded the 32 T cell receptor beta chains listed below, sequenced in a study of naive CD8 T cells in extremely preterm neonates. Produced via immunoSEQ multiplex PCR; TCRdb's table is partial and in-frame only. The data hold around 5,000 clones, with almost 98% observed a single time. Cord blood came from elective full-term cesareans at roughly 35-43 weeks without labor or membrane rupture. Sequencing used naive CD8+ T cells from cord blood. These TCRs come from a newborn in good health.

V and J are TRBV11-3 and TRBJ1-4; unclear D gene. CDR1 and CDR2 (germline): SGHNT, YENEEA. This CDR3 has 14 amino acids. The V and J ends lost 3 bases and 8 bases respectively, with 13 bases between them. CDR3: CASSFAYGGEKLFF. The CDR3 DNA sequence: TGTGCCAGCAGCTTCGCATATGGAGGCGAAAAACTGTTTTTT.

Only one count was recorded for this clone. The J gene is TRBJ1-5, the V gene TRBV4-3, with TRBD1 as a possible D gene (5 bases). Trimming cost V 2 bases and J 0 bases, with 20 bases left between them. CDR3 size: 19 residues. In germline, CDR1 is LGHNA, CDR2 YSLEER. The CDR3 reads CASSQLHSRGVYSNQPQHF. The CDR3 region has the DNA TGCGCCAGCAGCCAACTACACTCCCGGGGGGTATATAGCAATCAGCCCCAGCATTTT.

This chain joins TRBV5-8 and TRBJ2-7, with D possibly TRBD2 on 6 matching bases. There are 14 residues in the CDR3. Trimming removed 2 bases at V and 3 bases at J, with 12 bases between. Germline assignment: CDR1 SGHTS and CDR2 YDEGEE. CDR3: CASSFGTGGYEQYF. The CDR3 DNA reads as TGTGCCAGCAGCTTCGGGACTGGAGGCTACGAGCAGTACTTC.

The rearrangement uses TRBV7-9 and TRBJ2-7; 9 bases are shared with TRBD2. This CDR3 has 19 residues. J was trimmed by 0 bases and V by 5 bases; bases with no gene match: 17. From germline, CDR1 is SEHNR and CDR2 FQNEAQ (reference sequence). CDR3 residues: CASSPTRGGGRASSYEQYF. CDR3 nucleotides: TGTGCCAGCAGCCCAACCCGGGGGGGCGGGAGGGCGAGCTCCTACGAGCAGTACTTC.

The chain links TRBV5-6 to TRBJ2-3; D may be TRBD2 (6 bases). CDR1 SGHDT and CDR2 YYEEEE come from the germline V gene. Trimming took off 0 bases at V and 8 bases at J, with 10 bases between the two ends. The CDR3 consists of 13 residues. CDR3 in amino acids: CASSLGRGPTQYF. Written as DNA, the CDR3 is TGTGCCAGCAGCTTGGGGAGGGGTCCTACGCAGTATTTT.

The rearrangement joins TRBV5-1 to TRBJ2-5; maybe TRBD2 (5 bases). The CDR3 totals 11 residues. Trimming pared 4 bases from V and 4 bases from J, leaving 5 bases between. From germline, CDR1 is SGHRS and CDR2 YFSETQ. CDR3 DNA sequence: TGCGCCAGCAGCCGGGGAGAGACCCAGTACTTC. As protein: CASSRGETQYF.

The V call is TRBV6-5, the J call TRBJ2-1; D may be TRBD1 (6 bases). The V gene's germline CDR1 is MNHEY and CDR2 SVGAGI. This CDR3 region has 16 residues. V dropped 2 bases and J dropped 6 bases, with 17 bases sitting between them. Written as DNA, the CDR3 is TGTGCCAGCAGTTACCCCCCGGGACAAGGGGTCAATGAGCAGTTCTTC. This sequence encodes CASSYPPGQGVNEQFF.

A note on this clone: Additional DNA sequences in this sample encode the identical CDR3. This chain connects TRBV19 to TRBJ2-7; 7 nucleotides agree with TRBD1. The CDR3 is 11 amino acids. V was clipped by 10 bases and J by 6 bases; unmatched bases: 6. CDR1 and CDR2 from the germline V gene are LNHDA and SQIVND (reference sequence). This chain's CDR3 is CATCSGGEQYF. The DNA for the CDR3 is TGTGCCACCTGCTCAGGGGGCGAGCAGTACTTC.

The chain employs TRBV28 and TRBJ2-7, with TRBD1 matching over 8 bases. Germline V CDR1 and CDR2: MDHEN, SYDVKM. V shed 3 bases, J shed 3 bases, and the junction held 1 base outside the gene matches. The CDR3 is made up of 13 amino acids. This CDR3 reads CASSFTGGYEQYF. The CDR3 bases are TGTGCCAGCAGTTTTACAGGGGGCTACGAGCAGTACTTC.

This chain joins TRBV19 and TRBJ2-7, with 8 bases aligning to TRBD1. Germline V gives CDR1 LNHDA, CDR2 SQIVND (reference sequence). V shed 1 base and J 2 bases; nucleotides not matched to a gene: 1. The CDR3 totals 14 residues. The CDR3 nucleotides read TGTGCCAGTAGTATAGCAGGGGGCGCCTACGAGCAGTACTTC. This sequence encodes CASSIAGGAYEQYF.

The chain employs TRBV13 and TRBJ1-1; perhaps TRBD1 as D (6 bases). Per the germline V gene, CDR1 is PRHDT and CDR2 is FYEKMQ (reference sequence). The ends were cut back, 0 bases at V and 1 base at J, with 9 bases in the middle. This CDR3 has 15 residues. The CDR3 loop reads CASSLGPTGNTEAFF. CDR3 in DNA: TGTGCCAGCAGCTTAGGGCCGACAGGGAACACTGAAGCTTTCTTT.

The chain carries TRBV7-2 and TRBJ2-3; D remains unclear. The CDR3 covers 15 residues. Between the trimmed V and J ends, which lost 1 base and 6 bases, there was a span of 14 bases. Per germline, CDR1 SGHTA and CDR2 FQGNSA. CDR3 sequence: CASSLGPGAWDTQYF. The CDR3 nucleotides are TGTGCCAGCAGCTTAGGGCCCGGAGCGTGGGATACGCAGTATTTT.

The chain combines TRBV4-3 with TRBJ1-5; 11 nucleotides agree with TRBD1. The CDR3 consists of 16 residues. Germline CDR1 and CDR2: LGHNA and YSLEER. Losses at the gene ends were 0 bases for V and 6 bases for J; bases not matched to a gene: 4. The CDR3: CASSQDRTGGGQPQHF. The CDR3 DNA reads TGCGCCAGCAGCCAAGATAGGACAGGGGGCGGTCAGCCCCAGCATTTT.

This chain joins TRBV5-6 and TRBJ2-7, with D possibly matching TRBD2 (6 bases). V lost 0 bases, J lost 3 bases, and 7 bases lay in between. The germline V gene has CDR1 SGHDT and CDR2 YYEEEE. The CDR3 runs 13 residues. As DNA, the CDR3 is TGTGCCAGCAGCTTGGTCGGGGGCTACGAGCAGTACTTC. The encoded protein is CASSLVGGYEQYF.

The chain links TRBV9 to TRBJ2-1; 11 bases agree with TRBD2. The CDR3 sequence is 17 residues long. From germline, CDR1 is SGDLS and CDR2 YYNGEE. V lost 3 bases to trimming and J lost 3 bases; unmatched junction nucleotides: 8. The CDR3: CASSARLLAGDYNEQFF. The CDR3 DNA is TGTGCCAGCAGCGCAAGGTTACTAGCGGGGGACTACAATGAGCAGTTCTTC.

The chain combines TRBV13 with TRBJ1-4, with a weak D call TRBD1 (6 bases). V lost 4 bases and J lost 3, with 12 bases in between. CDR3 length: 15 amino acids. Per germline, CDR1 PRHDT and CDR2 FYEKMQ (reference sequence). The CDR3 protein is CASSSPNRANEKLFF. The CDR3, as DNA: TGTGCCAGCAGCTCTCCGAACAGGGCTAATGAAAAACTGTTTTTT.

The J gene is TRBJ1-2, the V gene TRBV10-3, with 9 positions matching TRBD1. Germline loops: CDR1 ENHRY, CDR2 SYGVKD. The CDR3 is 17 amino acids. The junction had 7 bases not matched to a gene; V was cut back by 0 bases and J by 2 bases. For the CDR3, the DNA is TGTGCCATCAGTGAGTCGTTAGAAGGACAGGGGAACTATGGCTACACCTTC. Its protein is CAISESLEGQGNYGYTF.

This rearrangement joins TRBV28 to TRBJ2-1; 9 bases agree with TRBD1. Germline V gene lookup returns CDR1 MDHEN and CDR2 SYDVKM. V lost 8 bases to trimming and J lost 2 bases; unmatched junction nucleotides: 4. This CDR3 is 14 amino acids long. CDR3 in DNA: TGTGCCAGCGGGGACAGGGAAACCTACAATGAGCAGTTCTTC. Its protein product is CASGDRETYNEQFF.

The chain links TRBV29-1 to TRBJ1-1, with TRBD1 matching over 7 bases. This CDR3 contains 13 residues. Germline CDR1 and CDR2: SQVTM and ANQGSEA. Germline trimming cut 7 bases from V and 5 bases from J; bases unmatched to any gene: 10. The CDR3 here is CSAQEGAVTEAFF. The DNA for the CDR3 is TGCAGCGCCCAGGAGGGGGCGGTGACTGAAGCTTTCTTT.

The CDR3 here is CASSFPGSYEQYF. Here the CDR3 DNA reads TGTGCCAGCAGCTTTCCGGGCTCCTACGAGCAGTACTTC. J is TRBJ2-7 and V is TRBV5-5, with unresolved D. Germline-derived CDR1 and CDR2 are SGHKS and YYEKEE (reference sequence). V was trimmed by 2 bases and J by 0 bases, leaving 6 bases between them. The CDR3 sequence is 13 residues long. Full variable domain (rest looked up from reference TRBV5-5 and TRBJ2-7): DAGVTQSPTHLIKTRGQQVTLRCSPISGHKSVSWYQQVLGQGPQFIFQYYEKEERGRGNFPDRFSARQFPNYSSELNVNALLLGDSALYLCASSFPGSYEQYFGPGTRLTVT.

The chain uses TRBV4-3 and TRBJ2-7; TRBD1 matches at 9 bases. CDR1 and CDR2 (germline): LGHNA, YSLEER. The CDR3 runs 15 residues. Trimming took 4 bases from V and 2 from J; bases not matched to a gene: 6. CDR3 protein: CASSLSGTGTYEQYF. The CDR3 nucleotides are TGCGCCAGCAGCCTATCCGGGACAGGGACCTACGAGCAGTACTTC.

The V gene is TRBV30, the J gene TRBJ2-1, with 11 bases lining up with TRBD2. The ends lost 4 bases at V and 8 bases at J; junction bases unmatched: 10. The CDR3 extends over 15 amino acids. From germline, CDR1 is GTSNPN and CDR2 SVGIG (reference sequence). CDR3 loop: CAWMGVAGGWDEQFF. The CDR3 bases are TGTGCCTGGATGGGGGTAGCGGGAGGGTGGGATGAGCAGTTCTTC.

The chain combines TRBV6-5 with TRBJ2-1; TRBD2 matches 8 bases. The J segment lost 2 bases and the V segment lost 2 bases, leaving 5 bases of the junction unmatched. Germline CDR1 is MNHEY and CDR2 is SVGAGI. The CDR3 is 16 residues long. The DNA for the CDR3 is TGTGCCAGCAGTTACACTAGCGGCAGGGCCTACAATGAGCAGTTCTTC. This translates into CASSYTSGRAYNEQFF.

The genes are TRBV6-5 and TRBJ1-2; D remains unclear. The length of the CDR3 is 11 residues. Germline CDR1 and CDR2: MNHEY and SVGAGI. The V gene lost 6 bases and the J gene lost 4 bases, with 6 bases spanning the gap. CDR3 sequence reads: CASRAGYGYTF. Here the CDR3 DNA reads TGTGCCAGCAGGGCTGGCTATGGCTACACCTTC.

The chain recombines TRBV19 with TRBJ2-7; TRBD2 matches 10 bases. This CDR3 has 14 amino acids. The V segment lost 5 bases and the J segment 3 bases; nucleotides outside the gene matches: 4. Germline V lookup: CDR1 LNHDA, CDR2 SQIVND (reference sequence). The CDR3 DNA reads as TGTGCCAGTAGTGAGCGGGGGGGCGTCTACGAGCAGTACTTC. Amino acid sequence: CASSERGGVYEQYF.

The chain couples TRBV19 to TRBJ2-3, with 9 bases lining up with TRBD1. This CDR3 spans 12 amino acids. V shed 10 bases and J 4 bases; nucleotides not matched to a gene: 3. Germline CDR1 is LNHDA and CDR2 is SQIVND (reference sequence). CDR3 DNA sequence: TGTGCCACCAGACAGGGGGCAGATACGCAGTATTTT. Translated, it gives CATRQGADTQYF. The variable domain in full, with the rest retrieved from reference TRBV19 and TRBJ2-3, is DGGITQSPKYLFRKEGQNVTLSCEQNLNHDAMYWYRQDPGQGLRLIYYSQIVNDFQKGDIAEGYSVSREKKESFPLTVTSAQKNPTAFYLCATRQGADTQYFGPGTRLTVL.

The chain uses TRBV10-1 and TRBJ2-5; D is undetermined. The CDR3 runs 13 residues. The V end lost 5 bases, the J end lost 0 bases, and 7 bases lay between the germline ends. CDR1 and CDR2 from the germline V gene are WNHNN and SYGVQD (reference sequence). The CDR3 is CASSSGDQETQYF. The CDR3, as DNA: TGCGCCAGCAGTTCAGGCGACCAAGAGACCCAGTACTTC.

This chain uses TRBV4-1 with TRBJ2-1, with D possibly matching TRBD1 (6 bases). With 4 bases removed from V and 4 bases from J, the gap between germline ends came to 8 bases. Per germline, CDR1 MGHRA and CDR2 YSYEKL. The CDR3 is 13 amino acids. The DNA for the CDR3 is TGCGCCAGCAGCCGGGACAAATACAATGAGCAGTTCTTC. It specifies CASSRDKYNEQFF.

The CDR3 bases are TGTGCCAGCGGGCGGACTAGCGGGGGTGGGGATACGCAGTATTTT. Translating it yields CASGRTSGGGDTQYF. This sequence joins TRBV7-2 and TRBJ2-3; 13 nucleotides match TRBD2. Per the germline V gene, CDR1 is SGHTA and CDR2 is FQGNSA. The junction had 8 bases not matched to a gene; V was cut back by 8 bases and J by 6 bases. The CDR3 extends over 15 amino acids.

The J gene is TRBJ2-7, the V gene TRBV7-2; 7 bases are a match to TRBD1. Germline trimming cut 2 bases from V and 4 bases from J; bases unmatched to any gene: 5. This CDR3 comprises 14 residues. CDR1 and CDR2 (germline): SGHTA, FQGNSA. CDR3 DNA: TGTGCCAGCAGCTTATCGGGACAGACGTACGAGCAGTACTTC. Its protein is CASSLSGQTYEQYF.

The chain combines TRBV9 with TRBJ2-1, with TRBD2 identical over 9 bases. With V trimmed by 4 bases and J by 7 bases, 9 bases remained unmatched. The CDR3 length is 15 residues. Germline V lookup: CDR1 SGDLS, CDR2 YYNGEE. The CDR3 here is CASSPPSGGLNEQFF. As DNA, the CDR3 is TGTGCCAGCAGCCCTCCCAGCGGGGGGTTGAATGAGCAGTTCTTC.

The CDR3 protein is CASSPQWGGQETQYF. In nucleotides, the CDR3 is TGTGCCAGCAGCCCCCAGTGGGGCGGACAAGAGACCCAGTACTTC. The J gene is TRBJ2-5, the V gene TRBV7-6; a possible D gene is TRBD1 (5 bases). Deletions cut 5 bases from V and 2 bases from J, with 15 bases between. Germline loops: CDR1 SGHVS, CDR2 FNYEAQ. CDR3 length equals 15 residues.